These 2 T cell receptor beta chains were all obtained from the same sample, sequenced in a study of T cells after yellow fever vaccination. TCRdb re-derived calls from the 5' RACE reads in MiXCR, one entry per CDR3 protein. The sample has some 200,000 distinct CDR3 sequences; roughly 3% are singletons. The starting material was CD4+ T cells sorted from PBMCs, obtained 10 days after the yellow fever booster vaccination. The receptors were sampled from a man aged 18 to 30 who received the YFV17D yellow fever vaccine.

This clonotype was counted many times. The chain carries TRBV12-3 or TRBV12-4 and TRBJ2-7, with 8 bases aligning to TRBD1. The CDR3 has 13 amino acids. With 6 bases clipped from V and 5 bases from J, the junction kept 6 bases outside the gene matches. The CDR3 DNA follows: TGTGCCAGCAGGAAGACAGGGGAGCACGAGCAGTACGTC. Protein sequence: CASRKTGEHEQYV.

This clonotype was seen repeatedly, ten times or more. The V gene is TRBV7-3, the J gene TRBJ2-2; D may match TRBD1 or TRBD2 (5 bases each). With 5 bases removed from V and 8 bases from J, the gap between germline ends came to 12 bases. This CDR3 comprises 13 residues. Germline V gene sequence: CDR1 SGHTA, CDR2 FQGTGA. The CDR3 here is CASSGTPQGELFF. In nucleotides, the CDR3 is TGTGCCAGCAGCGGGACCCCGCAAGGGGAGCTGTTTTTT.